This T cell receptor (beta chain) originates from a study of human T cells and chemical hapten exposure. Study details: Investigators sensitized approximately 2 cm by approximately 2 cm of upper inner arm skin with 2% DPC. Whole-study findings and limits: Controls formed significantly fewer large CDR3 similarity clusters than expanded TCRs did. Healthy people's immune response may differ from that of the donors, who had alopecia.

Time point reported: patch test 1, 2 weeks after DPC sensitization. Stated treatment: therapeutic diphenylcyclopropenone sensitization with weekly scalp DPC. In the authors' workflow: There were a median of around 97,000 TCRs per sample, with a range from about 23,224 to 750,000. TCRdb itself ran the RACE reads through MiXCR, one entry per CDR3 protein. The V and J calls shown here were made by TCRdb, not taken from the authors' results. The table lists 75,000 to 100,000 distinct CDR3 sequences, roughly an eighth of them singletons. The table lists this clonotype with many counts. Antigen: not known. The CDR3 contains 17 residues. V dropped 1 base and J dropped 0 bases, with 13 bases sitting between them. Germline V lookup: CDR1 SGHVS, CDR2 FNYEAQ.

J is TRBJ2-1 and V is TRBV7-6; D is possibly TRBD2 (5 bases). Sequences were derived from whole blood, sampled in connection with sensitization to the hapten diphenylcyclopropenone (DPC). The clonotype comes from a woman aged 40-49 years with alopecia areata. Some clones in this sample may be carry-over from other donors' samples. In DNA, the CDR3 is TGTGCCAGCAGCTTAGACGCTCCCACTAGCTCCTACAATGAGCAGTTCTTC. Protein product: CASSLDAPTSSYNEQFF. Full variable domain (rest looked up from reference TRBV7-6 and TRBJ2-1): GAGVSQSPRYKVTKRGQDVALRCDPISGHVSLYWYRQALGQGPEFLTYFNYEAQQDKSGLPNDRFSAERPEGSISTLTIQRTEQRDSAMYRCASSLDAPTSSYNEQFFGPGTRLTVL.